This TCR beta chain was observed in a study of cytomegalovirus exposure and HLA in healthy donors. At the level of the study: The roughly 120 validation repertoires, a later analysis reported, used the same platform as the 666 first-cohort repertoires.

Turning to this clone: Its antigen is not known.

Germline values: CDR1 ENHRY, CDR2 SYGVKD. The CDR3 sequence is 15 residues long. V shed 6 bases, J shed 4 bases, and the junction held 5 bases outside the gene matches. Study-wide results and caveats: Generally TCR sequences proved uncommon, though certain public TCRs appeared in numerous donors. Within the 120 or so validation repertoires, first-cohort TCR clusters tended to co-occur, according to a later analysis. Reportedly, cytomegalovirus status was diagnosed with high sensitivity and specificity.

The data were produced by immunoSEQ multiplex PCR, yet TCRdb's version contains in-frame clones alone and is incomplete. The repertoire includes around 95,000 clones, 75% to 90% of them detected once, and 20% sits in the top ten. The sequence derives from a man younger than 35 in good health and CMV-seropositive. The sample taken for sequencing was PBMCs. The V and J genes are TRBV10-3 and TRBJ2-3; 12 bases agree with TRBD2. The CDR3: CAISATSGSADTQYF. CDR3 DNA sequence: TGTGCCATCAGCGCGACTAGCGGGAGTGCAGATACGCAGTATTTT.